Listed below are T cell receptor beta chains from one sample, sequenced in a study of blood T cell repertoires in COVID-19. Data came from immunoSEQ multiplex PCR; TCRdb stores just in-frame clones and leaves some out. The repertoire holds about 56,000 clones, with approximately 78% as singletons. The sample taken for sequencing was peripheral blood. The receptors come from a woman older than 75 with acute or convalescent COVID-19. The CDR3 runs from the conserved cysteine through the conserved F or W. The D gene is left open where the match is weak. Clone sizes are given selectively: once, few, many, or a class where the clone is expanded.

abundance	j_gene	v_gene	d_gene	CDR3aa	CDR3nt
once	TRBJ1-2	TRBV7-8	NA	CASSSSRGGPYGYTF	TGTGCCAGCAGCTCCTCACGGGGAGGACCCTATGGCTACACCTTC
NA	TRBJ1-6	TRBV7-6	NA	CASSLGGAGGEGSPLHF	TGTGCCAGCAGCTTAGGAGGAGCCGGGGGAGAGGGGTCACCCCTCCACTTT
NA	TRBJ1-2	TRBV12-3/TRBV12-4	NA	CASSLGTNYGYTF	TGTGCCAGCAGTTTAGGGACAAACTATGGCTACACCTTC
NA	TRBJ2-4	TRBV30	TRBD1	CAWTRQGTRNIQYF	TGTGCCTGGACTAGACAGGGGACGCGTAACATTCAGTACTTC
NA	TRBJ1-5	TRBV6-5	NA	CASHWQANQPQHF	TGTGCCAGCCACTGGCAGGCCAATCAGCCCCAGCATTTT
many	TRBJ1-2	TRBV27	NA	CASSFAFQSNYGYTF	TGTGCCAGCAGTTTCGCGTTCCAATCTAACTATGGCTACACCTTC
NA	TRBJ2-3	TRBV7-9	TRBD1	CASSLDRGDTQYF	TGTGCCAGCAGCTTAGACAGGGGGGATACGCAGTATTTT
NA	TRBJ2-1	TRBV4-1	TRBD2	CASSQGFRDYYNEQFF	TGCGCCAGCAGCCAAGGTTTCAGGGACTACTACAATGAGCAGTTCTTC
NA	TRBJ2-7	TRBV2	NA	CASSGAGISDEQYF	TGTGCCAGCAGTGGGGCGGGAATCTCAGACGAGCAGTACTTC
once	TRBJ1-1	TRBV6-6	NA	CASSPSLGGTEAFF	TGTGCCAGCAGTCCGTCTTTAGGGGGCACTGAAGCTTTCTTT
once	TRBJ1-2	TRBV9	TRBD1	CASSATTGGGGYTF	TGTGCCAGCAGCGCCACGACAGGGGGTGGTGGCTACACCTTC
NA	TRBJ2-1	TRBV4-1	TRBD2	CASSQEVESSGGGSYNEQFF	TGCGCCAGCAGCCAAGAAGTGGAGTCTAGCGGGGGAGGGTCCTACAATGAGCAGTTCTTC
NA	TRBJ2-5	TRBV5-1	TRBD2	CASSRAGDPGETQYF	TGCGCCAGCAGCAGAGCGGGGGATCCGGGGGAGACCCAGTACTTC
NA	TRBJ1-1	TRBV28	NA	CASRVQGITEAFF	TGTGCCAGCAGGGTTCAGGGAATCACTGAAGCTTTCTTT
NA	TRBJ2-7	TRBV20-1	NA	CSASDQDEQYF	TGCAGTGCTAGCGATCAGGACGAGCAGTACTTC
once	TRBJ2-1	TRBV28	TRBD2	CASSQGRGRVAGLYNEQFF	TGTGCCAGCAGCCAGGGGCGGGGCAGGGTAGCGGGACTATACAATGAGCAGTTCTTC
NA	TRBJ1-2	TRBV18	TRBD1	CASSPWTGGRTNYGYTF	TGTGCCAGCTCACCATGGACAGGGGGCAGAACTAACTATGGCTACACCTTC
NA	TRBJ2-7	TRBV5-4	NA	CASSRSIGVEYEQYF	TGTGCCAGCAGTCGGAGTATCGGGGTGGAATACGAGCAGTACTTC
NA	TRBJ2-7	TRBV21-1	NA	CASDDSPLTYEQYF	TGTGCCAGCGATGACAGTCCCCTAACCTACGAGCAGTACTTC
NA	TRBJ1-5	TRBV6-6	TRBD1	CASDRGNGNQPQHF	TGTGCCAGCGACAGGGGTAATGGCAATCAGCCCCAGCATTTT
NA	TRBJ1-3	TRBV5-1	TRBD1	CASSLTGAGNTIYF	TGCGCCAGCAGCTTAACAGGGGCTGGAAACACCATATATTTT
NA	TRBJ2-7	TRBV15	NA	CATSRRTDTYEQYF	TGTGCCACCAGCAGGCGGACAGACACCTACGAGCAGTACTTC
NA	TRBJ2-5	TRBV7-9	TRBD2	CASSLAGGRETQYF	TGTGCCAGCAGCCTCGCGGGGGGTAGAGAGACCCAGTACTTC
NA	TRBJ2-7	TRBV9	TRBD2	CASSVGLAGTYEQYF	TGTGCCAGCAGCGTAGGTCTAGCGGGGACCTACGAGCAGTACTTC
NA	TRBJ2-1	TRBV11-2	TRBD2	CASSSLTSGRPHEQFF	TGTGCCAGCAGCTCCCTGACTAGCGGGAGGCCCCATGAGCAGTTCTTC